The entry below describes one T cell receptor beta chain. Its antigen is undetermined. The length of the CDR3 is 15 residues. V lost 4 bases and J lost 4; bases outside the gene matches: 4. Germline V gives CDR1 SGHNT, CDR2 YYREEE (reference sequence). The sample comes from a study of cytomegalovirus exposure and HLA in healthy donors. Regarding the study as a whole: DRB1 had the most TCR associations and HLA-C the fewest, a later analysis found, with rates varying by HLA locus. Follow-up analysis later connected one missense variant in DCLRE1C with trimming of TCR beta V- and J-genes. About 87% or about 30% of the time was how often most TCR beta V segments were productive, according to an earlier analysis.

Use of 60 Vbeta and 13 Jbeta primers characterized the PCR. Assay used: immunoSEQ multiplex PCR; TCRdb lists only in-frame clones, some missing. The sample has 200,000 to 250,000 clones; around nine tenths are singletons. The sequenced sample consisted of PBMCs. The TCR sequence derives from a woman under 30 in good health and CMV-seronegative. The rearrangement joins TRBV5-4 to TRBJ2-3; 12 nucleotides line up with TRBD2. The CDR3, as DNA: TGTGCCAGCAGCGGACTAGCGGGGCCCGCAGATACGCAGTATTTT. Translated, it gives CASSGLAGPADTQYF.